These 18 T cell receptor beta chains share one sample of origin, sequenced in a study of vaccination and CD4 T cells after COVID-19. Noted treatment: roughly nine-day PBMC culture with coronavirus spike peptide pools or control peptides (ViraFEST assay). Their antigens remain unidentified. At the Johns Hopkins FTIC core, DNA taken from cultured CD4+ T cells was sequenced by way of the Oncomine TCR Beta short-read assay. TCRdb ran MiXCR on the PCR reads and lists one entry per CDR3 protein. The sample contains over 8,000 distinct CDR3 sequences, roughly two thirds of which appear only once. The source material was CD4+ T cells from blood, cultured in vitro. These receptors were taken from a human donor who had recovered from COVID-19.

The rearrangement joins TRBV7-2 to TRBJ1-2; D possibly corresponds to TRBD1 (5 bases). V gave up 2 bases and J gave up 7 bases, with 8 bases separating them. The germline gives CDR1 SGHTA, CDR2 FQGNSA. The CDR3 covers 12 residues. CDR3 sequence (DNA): TGTGCCAGCAGCTTATCAGGGAGTGGCTACACCTTC. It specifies CASSLSGSGYTF.

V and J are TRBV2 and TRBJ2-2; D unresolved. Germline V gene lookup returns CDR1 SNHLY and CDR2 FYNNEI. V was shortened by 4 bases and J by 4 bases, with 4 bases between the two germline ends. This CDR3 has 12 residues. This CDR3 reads CASSGITGELFF. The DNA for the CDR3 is TGTGCCAGCAGTGGGATCACCGGGGAGCTGTTTTTT. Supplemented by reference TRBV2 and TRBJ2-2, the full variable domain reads EPEVTQTPSHQVTQMGQEVILRCVPISNHLYFYWYRQILGQKVEFLVSFYNNEISEKSEIFDDQFSVERPDGSNFTLKIRSTKLEDSAMYFCASSGITGELFFGEGSRLTVL.

CDR3 nucleotide sequence: TGTGCTAGTGGTTTGGACAAAAGCAATCAGCCCCAGCATTTT. It yields the protein CASGLDKSNQPQHF. The rearrangement joins TRBV12-5 to TRBJ1-5; D unresolved. The ends were cut back, 1 base at V and 1 base at J, with 5 bases in the middle. Germline CDR1 reads LGHNT; CDR2 reads FRNRAP. The CDR3 extends over 14 amino acids.

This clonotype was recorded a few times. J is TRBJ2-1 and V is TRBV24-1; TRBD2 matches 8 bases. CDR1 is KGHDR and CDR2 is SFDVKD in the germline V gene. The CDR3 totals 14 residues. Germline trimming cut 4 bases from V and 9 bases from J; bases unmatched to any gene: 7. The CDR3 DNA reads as TGTGCCACCAGTGACCCGGGACTAGAAGGTGAGCAGTTCTTC. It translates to CATSDPGLEGEQFF.

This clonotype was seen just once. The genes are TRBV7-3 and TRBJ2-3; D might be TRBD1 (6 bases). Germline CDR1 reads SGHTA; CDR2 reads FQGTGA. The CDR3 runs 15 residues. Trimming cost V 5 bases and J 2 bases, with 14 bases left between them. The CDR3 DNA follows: TGTGCCAGCAGCCCGACAGGCACCTTCACAGATACGCAGTATTTT. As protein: CASSPTGTFTDTQYF. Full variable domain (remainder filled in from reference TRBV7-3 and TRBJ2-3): GAGVSQTPSNKVTEKGKYVELRCDPISGHTALYWYRQSLGQGPEFLIYFQGTGAADDSGLPNDRFFAVRPEGSVSTLKIQRTERGDSAVYLCASSPTGTFTDTQYFGPGTRLTVL.

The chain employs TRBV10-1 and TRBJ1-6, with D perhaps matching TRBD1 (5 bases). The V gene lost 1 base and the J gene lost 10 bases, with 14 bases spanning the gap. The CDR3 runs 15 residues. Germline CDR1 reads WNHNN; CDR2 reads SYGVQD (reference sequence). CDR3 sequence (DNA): TGCGCCAGCAGTGAGTACGGGGGGGAGAAATCACCCCTCCACTTT. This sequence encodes CASSEYGGEKSPLHF.

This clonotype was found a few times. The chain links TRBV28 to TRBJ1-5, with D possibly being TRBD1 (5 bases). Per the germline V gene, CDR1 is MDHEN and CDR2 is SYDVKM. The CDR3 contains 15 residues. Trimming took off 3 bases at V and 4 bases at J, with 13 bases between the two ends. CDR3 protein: CASSFIQGVNQPQHF. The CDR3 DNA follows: TGTGCCAGCAGTTTTATTCAAGGGGTTAATCAGCCCCAGCATTTT.

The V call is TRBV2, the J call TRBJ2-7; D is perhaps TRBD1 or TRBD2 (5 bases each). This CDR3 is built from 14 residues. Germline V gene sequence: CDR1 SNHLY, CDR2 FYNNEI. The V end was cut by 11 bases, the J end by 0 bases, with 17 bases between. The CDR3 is CASQGETLSYEQYF. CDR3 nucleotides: TGTGCCTCACAAGGGGAGACCCTCTCCTACGAGCAGTACTTC.

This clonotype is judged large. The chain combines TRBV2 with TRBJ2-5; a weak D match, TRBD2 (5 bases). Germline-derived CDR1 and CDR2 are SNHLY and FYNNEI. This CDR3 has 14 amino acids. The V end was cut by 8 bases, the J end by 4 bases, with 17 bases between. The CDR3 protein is CASSKGPSLETQYF. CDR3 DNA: TGTGCCAGCTCAAAAGGACCTAGCTTAGAGACCCAGTACTTC.

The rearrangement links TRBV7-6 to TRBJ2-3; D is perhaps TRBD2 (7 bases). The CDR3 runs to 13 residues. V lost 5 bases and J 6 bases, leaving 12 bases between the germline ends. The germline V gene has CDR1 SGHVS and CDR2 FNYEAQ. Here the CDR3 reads CASSRGGRDTQYF. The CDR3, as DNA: TGTGCCAGCAGCAGGGGGGGTCGGGATACGCAGTATTTT.

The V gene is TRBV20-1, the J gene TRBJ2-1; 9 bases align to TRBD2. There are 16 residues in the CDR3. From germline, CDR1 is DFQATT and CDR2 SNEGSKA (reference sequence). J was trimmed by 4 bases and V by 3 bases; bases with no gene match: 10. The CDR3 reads CSARGREGRRYNEQFF. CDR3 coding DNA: TGCAGTGCTAGGGGGCGGGAGGGCCGACGTTACAATGAGCAGTTCTTC.

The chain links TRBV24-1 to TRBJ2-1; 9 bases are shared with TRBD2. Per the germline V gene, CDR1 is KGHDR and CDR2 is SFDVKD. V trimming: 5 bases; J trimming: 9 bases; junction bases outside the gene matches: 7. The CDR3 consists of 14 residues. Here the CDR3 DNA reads TGTGCCACCAGTGTCTCTAGGACTAGCGCTGAGCAGTTCTTC. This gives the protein CATSVSRTSAEQFF.

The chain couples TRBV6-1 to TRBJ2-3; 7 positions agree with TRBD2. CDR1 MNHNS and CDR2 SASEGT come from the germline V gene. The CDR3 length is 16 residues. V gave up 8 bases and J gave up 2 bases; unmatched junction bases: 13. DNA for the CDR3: TGTGCCAGCTCTAAGGCACTAGCGCCCTACACAGATACGCAGTATTTT. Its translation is CASSKALAPYTDTQYF.

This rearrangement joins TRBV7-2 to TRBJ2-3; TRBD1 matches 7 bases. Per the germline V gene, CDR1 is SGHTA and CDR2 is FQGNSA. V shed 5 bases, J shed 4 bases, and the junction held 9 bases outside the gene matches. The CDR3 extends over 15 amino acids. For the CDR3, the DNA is TGTGCCAGCAGCCCGACAGGGAATCGGGCAGATACGCAGTATTTT. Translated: CASSPTGNRADTQYF.

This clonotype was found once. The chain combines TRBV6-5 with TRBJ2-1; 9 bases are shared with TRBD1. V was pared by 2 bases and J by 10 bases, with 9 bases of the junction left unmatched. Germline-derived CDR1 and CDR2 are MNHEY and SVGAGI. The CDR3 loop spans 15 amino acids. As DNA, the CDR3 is TGTGCCAGCAGTTACGGGGACAGGGTTGCCGGGGAGCAGTTCTTC. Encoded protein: CASSYGDRVAGEQFF.

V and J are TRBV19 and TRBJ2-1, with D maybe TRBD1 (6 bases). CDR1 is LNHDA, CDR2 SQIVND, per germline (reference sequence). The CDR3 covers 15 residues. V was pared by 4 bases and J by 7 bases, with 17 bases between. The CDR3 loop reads CASSTIWAGENEQFF. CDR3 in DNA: TGTGCCAGTAGTACCATTTGGGCAGGGGAGAATGAGCAGTTCTTC.

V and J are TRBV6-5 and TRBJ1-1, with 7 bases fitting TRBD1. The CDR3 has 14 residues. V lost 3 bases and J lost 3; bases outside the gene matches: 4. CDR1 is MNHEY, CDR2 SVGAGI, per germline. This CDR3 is CASSYSQGDTEAFF. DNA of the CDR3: TGTGCCAGCAGTTATAGTCAGGGGGACACTGAAGCTTTCTTT.

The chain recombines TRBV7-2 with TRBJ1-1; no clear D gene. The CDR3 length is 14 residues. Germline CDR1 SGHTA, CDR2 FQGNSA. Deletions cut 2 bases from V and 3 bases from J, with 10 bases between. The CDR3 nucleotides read TGTGCCAGCAGCTTAAGGTTGGAGGACACTGAAGCTTTCTTT. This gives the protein CASSLRLEDTEAFF.